The 8 T cell receptor beta chains listed next were all sequenced from one sample in a study of T cell responses to AZD1222 COVID-19 vaccine. Method: immunoSEQ multiplex PCR; TCRdb's copy keeps in-frame clones and lacks some. The table has more than 100,000 clones, about 87% seen once; the top ten hold 8.4%. The source material was peripheral blood, sampled on day 0 of AZD1222 vaccination. All receptors derive from an adult in good health.

J is TRBJ1-5 and V is TRBV12-5, with D unresolved. The V gene's germline CDR1 is LGHNT and CDR2 FRNRAP. Trimming took off 1 base at V and 0 bases at J, with 7 bases between the two ends. CDR3 length: 15 amino acids. The CDR3 loop is CASGLGEYSNQPQHF. The DNA of the CDR3 is TGTGCTAGTGGTTTGGGTGAATATAGCAATCAGCCCCAGCATTTT.

This rearrangement joins TRBV11-3 to TRBJ2-7; TRBD1 might be the D (6 bases). The germline V and J ends were trimmed by 0 bases and 11 bases, with 17 bases remaining between them. The CDR3 sequence is 14 residues long. Germline CDR1 reads SGHNT; CDR2 reads YENEEA. The chain's CDR3 is CASSLEPTGSEKYF. The CDR3 DNA sequence: TGTGCCAGCAGCTTAGAGCCTACAGGGTCTGAGAAGTACTTC.

The genes are TRBV7-9 and TRBJ1-1, with D tentatively TRBD1 (6 bases). Between the trimmed V and J ends, which lost 4 bases and 4 bases, there was a span of 13 bases. The CDR3 consists of 14 residues. The V gene's germline CDR1 is SEHNR and CDR2 FQNEAQ (reference sequence). The CDR3 sequence: CASSSAGRGTEAFF. CDR3 DNA sequence: TGTGCCAGCAGCTCAGCTGGCAGGGGCACTGAAGCTTTCTTT.

This chain uses TRBV7-3 with TRBJ1-1; no clear D. CDR3 length: 13 amino acids. Trimming shortened V by 1 base and J by 6 bases, and 9 bases separated the two germline ends. CDR1 and CDR2 (germline): SGHTA, FQGTGA. The CDR3 region has the DNA TGTGCCAGCAGCTTAAATCTGACTTCTGAAGCTTTCTTT. Encoded protein: CASSLNLTSEAFF.

V gene TRBV5-8 combines with J gene TRBJ2-1; a weak D match, TRBD2 (5 bases). Germline lookup yields CDR1 SGHTS and CDR2 YDEGEE. There are 13 residues in the CDR3. With 10 bases removed from V and 0 bases from J, the gap between germline ends came to 11 bases. CDR3 sequence: CASQRGSYNEQFF. The CDR3 DNA reads as TGTGCCTCGCAACGGGGCTCCTACAATGAGCAGTTCTTC.

This clone appeared a single time. The rearrangement links TRBV7-8 to TRBJ2-7; D uncertain. In germline, CDR1 is SGHVS, CDR2 FQNEAQ. The length of the CDR3 is 14 residues. V lost 5 bases and J lost 5, with 16 bases in between. The CDR3 region has the DNA TGTGCCAGCAGCCCCCTGGATGTGAGGAACGAGCAGTACTTC. It encodes CASSPLDVRNEQYF.

The V and J genes are TRBV27 and TRBJ2-1; D is tentatively TRBD1 or TRBD2 (5 bases each). The CDR3 contains 15 residues. V was shortened by 6 bases and J by 1 base, with 13 bases between the two germline ends. Germline CDR1 and CDR2: MNHEY and SMNVEV (reference sequence). The CDR3 loop is CASSSNWGSYNEQFF. For the CDR3, the DNA is TGTGCCAGCAGCTCCAATTGGGGGTCCTACAATGAGCAGTTCTTC.

This clone was recorded only once. The chain employs TRBV30 and TRBJ1-1; maybe TRBD1 (6 bases). The V and J ends lost 0 bases and 3 bases respectively, with 8 bases between them. The CDR3 runs to 13 residues. The V gene's germline CDR1 is GTSNPN and CDR2 SVGIG (reference sequence). The CDR3 nucleotides read TGTGCCTGGAGTGTCGGGACACACACTGAAGCTTTCTTT. Translating it yields CAWSVGTHTEAFF.